What follows are 11 T cell receptor beta chains derived from one specimen sequenced in a study of Graves' ophthalmopathy and Graves' hyperthyroidism. Amplification from RNA transcripts yielded the TCR beta CDR3 regions. Second-round multiplex PCR followed a first-round RT-PCR using HTBI primers. TCRdb reprocessed the multiplex PCR reads with MiXCR, giving one entry per CDR3 protein. The table includes around 170,000 distinct CDR3 sequences, 30% to 45% detected once. Sequences were obtained from peripheral blood. Source of these receptors: a middle-aged woman with Graves' ophthalmopathy.

The rearrangement joins TRBV12-3 or TRBV12-4 to TRBJ2-5; TRBD2 agrees at 12 bases. The CDR3 spans 17 residues. Trimming took 6 bases from V and 5 from J; bases not matched to a gene: 13. The CDR3 reads CASSPQIGLAGRETQYF. In DNA form, the CDR3 reads TGTGCCAGCAGCCCGCAGATCGGACTAGCGGGGCGCGAGACCCAGTACTTC.

This clonotype was seen a handful of times. The rearrangement uses TRBV12-3 or TRBV12-4 and TRBJ2-2; the match to TRBD2 covers 11 bases. CDR3 length: 15 amino acids. With V trimmed by 4 bases and J by 5 bases, 3 bases remained unmatched. As DNA, the CDR3 is TGTGCCAGCAGTTCCCTAGCGGGAGGAACCGGGGAGCTGTTTTTT. This sequence encodes CASSSLAGGTGELFF.

This clonotype was counted many times. V gene TRBV6-1 combines with J gene TRBJ2-3, with D uncertain. The ends were cut back, 10 bases at V and 2 bases at J, with 13 bases in the middle. Per the germline V gene, CDR1 is MNHNS and CDR2 is SASEGT. The CDR3 is 13 amino acids. CDR3 nucleotides: TGTGCCACCAACGAAGTGTCCACAGATACGCAGTATTTT. It specifies CATNEVSTDTQYF.

This rearrangement joins TRBV6-5 to TRBJ1-2; 8 bases are a match to TRBD1. The CDR3 spans 16 residues. V shed 4 bases and J 3 bases; nucleotides not matched to a gene: 10. CDR1 MNHEY and CDR2 SVGAGI come from the germline V gene. The CDR3: CASSSNRQGRDYGYTF. The CDR3 DNA reads as TGTGCCAGCAGTTCCAATAGACAGGGGAGGGACTATGGCTACACCTTC.

This clonotype was seen many times. The gene calls are TRBV27 and TRBJ2-7; D is uncertain. From germline, CDR1 is MNHEY and CDR2 SMNVEV (reference sequence). CDR3 length: 12 residues. Trimming pared 6 bases from V and 7 bases from J, leaving 13 bases between. CDR3 in amino acids: CASSDGPWEQYF. CDR3 DNA: TGTGCCAGCAGCGACGGACCCTGGGAGCAGTACTTC.

This clonotype has ten or more counts. This chain connects TRBV5-6 to TRBJ2-5; D is possibly TRBD1 or TRBD2 (5 bases each). The CDR3 loop spans 16 amino acids. The germline V and J ends were trimmed by 4 bases and 5 bases, with 21 bases remaining between them. Germline V gene data show CDR1 as SGHDT and CDR2 as YYEEEE. The CDR3 nucleotides read TGTGCCAGCAGCACCGGGACGTCGGACCCGGGGGAGACCCAGTACTTC. Translation gives CASSTGTSDPGETQYF. The full variable domain, with the rest looked up from reference TRBV5-6 and TRBJ2-5, is DAGVTQSPTHLIKTRGQQVTLRCSPKSGHDTVSWYQQALGQGPQFIFQYYEEEERQRGNFPDRFSGHQFPNYSSELNVNALLLGDSALYLCASSTGTSDPGETQYFGPGTRLLVL.

This clonotype was recorded at least ten times. The chain joins TRBV5-4 to TRBJ1-3; D is possibly TRBD1 (6 bases). Germline V gene data show CDR1 as SGHNT and CDR2 as YYREEE (reference sequence). Deletions cut 3 bases from V and 4 bases from J, with 14 bases between. This CDR3 is 15 amino acids long. CDR3 sequence: CASSSPGQSGNTIYF. The CDR3 DNA sequence: TGTGCCAGCAGCTCCCCGGGACAATCGGGAAACACCATATATTTT.

This clonotype was detected ten times or more. This chain joins TRBV7-9 and TRBJ2-5; no definite D call. The germline gives CDR1 SEHNR, CDR2 FQNEAQ (reference sequence). Trimming shortened V by 3 bases and J by 4 bases, and 15 bases separated the two germline ends. This CDR3 is built from 15 residues. The CDR3 region has the DNA TGTGCCAGCAGCTTCTTGCCTGGGGAACGAGAGACCCAGTACTTC. Amino acids: CASSFLPGERETQYF.

This clonotype has at least ten counts. This rearrangement joins TRBV20-1 to TRBJ2-7; the match to TRBD2 covers 10 bases. Germline V gives CDR1 DFQATT, CDR2 SNEGSKA (reference sequence). Trimming cost V 6 bases and J 3 bases; bases outside gene matches: 8. The CDR3 totals 14 residues. In nucleotides, the CDR3 is TGCAGTGCCCCAAGACTAGCGGGCGACTACGAGCAGTACTTC. Protein product: CSAPRLAGDYEQYF.

The chain couples TRBV6-1 to TRBJ2-5, with D perhaps matching TRBD2 (5 bases). Germline loops: CDR1 MNHNS, CDR2 SASEGT. CDR3 length: 14 amino acids. The V end was cut by 2 bases, the J end by 5 bases, with 12 bases between. CDR3 in amino acids: CASSESAVRETQYF. CDR3 nucleotides: TGTGCCAGCAGTGAATCAGCGGTCCGGGAGACCCAGTACTTC.

The table lists this clonotype with many counts. The chain is built from TRBV11-1 and TRBJ2-7, with D maybe TRBD1 (6 bases). Germline assignment: CDR1 SGHAT and CDR2 FQDESV (reference sequence). The CDR3 loop spans 14 amino acids. V was pared by 1 base and J by 5 bases, with 12 bases between. The CDR3 nucleotides read TGTGCCAGCAGCTTAGAGGACAGCCCCCACGAGCAGTACTTC. Protein product: CASSLEDSPHEQYF.